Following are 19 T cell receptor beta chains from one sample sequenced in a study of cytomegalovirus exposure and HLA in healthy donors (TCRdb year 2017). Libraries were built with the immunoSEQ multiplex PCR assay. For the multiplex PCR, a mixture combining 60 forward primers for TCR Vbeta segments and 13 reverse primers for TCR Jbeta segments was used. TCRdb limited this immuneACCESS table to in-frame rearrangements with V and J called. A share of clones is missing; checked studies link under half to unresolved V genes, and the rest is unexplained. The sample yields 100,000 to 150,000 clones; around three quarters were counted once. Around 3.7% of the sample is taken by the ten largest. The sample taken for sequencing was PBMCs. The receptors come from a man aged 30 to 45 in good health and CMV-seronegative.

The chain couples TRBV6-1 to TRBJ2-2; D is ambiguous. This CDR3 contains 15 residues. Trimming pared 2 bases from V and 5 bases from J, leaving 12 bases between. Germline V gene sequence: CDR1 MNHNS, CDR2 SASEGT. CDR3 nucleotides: TGTGCCAGCAGTGAAAATGGTTTCAGTACCGGGGAGCTGTTTTTT. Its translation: CASSENGFSTGELFF.

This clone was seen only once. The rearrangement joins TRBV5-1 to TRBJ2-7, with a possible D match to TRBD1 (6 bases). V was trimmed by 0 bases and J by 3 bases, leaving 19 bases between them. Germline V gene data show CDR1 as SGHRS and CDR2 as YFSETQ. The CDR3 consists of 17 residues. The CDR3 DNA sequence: TGCGCCAGCAGCTTGGATACAGGGAAAGCGGCCGTCTACGAGCAGTACTTC. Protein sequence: CASSLDTGKAAVYEQYF. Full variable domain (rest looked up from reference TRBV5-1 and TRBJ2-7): KAGVTQTPRYLIKTRGQQVTLSCSPISGHRSVSWYQQTPGQGLQFLFEYFSETQRNKGNFPGRFSGRQFSNSRSEMNVSTLELGDSALYLCASSLDTGKAAVYEQYFGPGTRLTVT.

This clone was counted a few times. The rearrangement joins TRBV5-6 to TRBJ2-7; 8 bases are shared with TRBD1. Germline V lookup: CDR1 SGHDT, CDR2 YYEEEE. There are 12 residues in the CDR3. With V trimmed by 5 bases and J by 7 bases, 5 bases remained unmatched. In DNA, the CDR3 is TGTGCCAGCAGTTTGACAGGGGATGAGCAGTACTTC. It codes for CASSLTGDEQYF.

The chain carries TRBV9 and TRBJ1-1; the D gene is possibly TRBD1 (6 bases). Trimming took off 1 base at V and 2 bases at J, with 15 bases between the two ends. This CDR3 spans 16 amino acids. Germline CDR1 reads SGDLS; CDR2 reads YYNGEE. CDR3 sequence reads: CASSVSLAGVNTEAFF. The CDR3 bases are TGTGCCAGCAGCGTATCCCTGGCAGGGGTTAACACTGAAGCTTTCTTT.

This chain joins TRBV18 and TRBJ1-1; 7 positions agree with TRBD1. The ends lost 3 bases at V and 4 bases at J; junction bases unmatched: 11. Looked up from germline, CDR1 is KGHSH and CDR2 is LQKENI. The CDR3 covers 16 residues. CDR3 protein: CASSPSTTGVGTEAFF. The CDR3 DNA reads TGTGCCAGCTCACCCAGCACTACAGGGGTTGGCACTGAAGCTTTCTTT.

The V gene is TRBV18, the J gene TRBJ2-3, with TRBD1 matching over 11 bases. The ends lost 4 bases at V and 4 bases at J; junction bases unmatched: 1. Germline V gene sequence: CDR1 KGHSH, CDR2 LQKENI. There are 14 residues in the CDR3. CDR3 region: CASSLGQGADTQYF. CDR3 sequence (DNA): TGTGCCAGCTCACTGGGACAGGGGGCAGATACGCAGTATTTT.

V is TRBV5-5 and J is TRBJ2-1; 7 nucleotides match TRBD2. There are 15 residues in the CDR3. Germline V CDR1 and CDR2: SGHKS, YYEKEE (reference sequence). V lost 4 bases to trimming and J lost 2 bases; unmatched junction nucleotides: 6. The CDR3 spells CASSRVGGAYNEQFF. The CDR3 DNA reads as TGTGCCAGCAGCAGGGTGGGGGGGGCCTACAATGAGCAGTTCTTC.

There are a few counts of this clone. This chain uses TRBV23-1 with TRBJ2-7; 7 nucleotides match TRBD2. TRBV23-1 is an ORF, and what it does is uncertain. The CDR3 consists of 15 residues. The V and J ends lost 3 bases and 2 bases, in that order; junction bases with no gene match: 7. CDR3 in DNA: TGCGCCAGCAGTCACAGTCAGGGAGGGACCTACGAGCAGTACTTC. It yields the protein CASSHSQGGTYEQYF.

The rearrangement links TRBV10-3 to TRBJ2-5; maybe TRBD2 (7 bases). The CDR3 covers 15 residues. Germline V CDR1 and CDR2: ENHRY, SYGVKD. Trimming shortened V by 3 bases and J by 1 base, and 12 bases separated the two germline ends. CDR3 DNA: TGTGCCATCAGTGAAGGGGGGGACTCCCAAGAGACCCAGTACTTC. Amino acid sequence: CAISEGGDSQETQYF.

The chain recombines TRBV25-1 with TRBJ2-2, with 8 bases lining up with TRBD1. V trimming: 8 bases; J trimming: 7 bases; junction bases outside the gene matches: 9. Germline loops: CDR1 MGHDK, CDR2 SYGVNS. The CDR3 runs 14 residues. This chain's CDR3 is CASQRTGTFGELFF. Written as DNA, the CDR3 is TGTGCCAGCCAACGGACAGGGACTTTCGGGGAGCTGTTTTTT.

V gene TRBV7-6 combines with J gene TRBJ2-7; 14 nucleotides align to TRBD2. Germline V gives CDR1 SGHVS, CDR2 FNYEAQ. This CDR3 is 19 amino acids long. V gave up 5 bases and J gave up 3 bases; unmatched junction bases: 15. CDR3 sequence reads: CASSLVYTGLAGEYYEQYF. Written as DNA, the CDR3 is TGTGCCAGCAGCCTCGTATACACGGGACTAGCGGGAGAGTACTACGAGCAGTACTTC. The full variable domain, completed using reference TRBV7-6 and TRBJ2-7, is GAGVSQSPRYKVTKRGQDVALRCDPISGHVSLYWYRQALGQGPEFLTYFNYEAQQDKSGLPNDRFSAERPEGSISTLTIQRTEQRDSAMYRCASSLVYTGLAGEYYEQYFGPGTRLTVT.

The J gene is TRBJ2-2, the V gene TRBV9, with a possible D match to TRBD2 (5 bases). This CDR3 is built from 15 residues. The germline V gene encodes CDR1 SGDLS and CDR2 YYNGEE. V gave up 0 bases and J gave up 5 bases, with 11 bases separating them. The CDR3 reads CASSVVGPGTGELFF. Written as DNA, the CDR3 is TGTGCCAGCAGCGTAGTCGGACCGGGGACCGGGGAGCTGTTTTTT. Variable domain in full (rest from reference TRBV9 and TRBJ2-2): DSGVTQTPKHLITATGQRVTLRCSPRSGDLSVYWYQQSLDQGLQFLIQYYNGEERAKGNILERFSAQQFPDLHSELNLSSLELGDSALYFCASSVVGPGTGELFFGEGSRLTVL.

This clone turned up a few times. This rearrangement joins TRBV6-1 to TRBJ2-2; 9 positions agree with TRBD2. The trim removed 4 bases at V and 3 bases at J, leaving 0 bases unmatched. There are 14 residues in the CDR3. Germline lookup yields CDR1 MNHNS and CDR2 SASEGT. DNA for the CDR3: TGTGCCAGCAGTGGACTAGCGGACACCGGGGAGCTGTTTTTT. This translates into CASSGLADTGELFF.

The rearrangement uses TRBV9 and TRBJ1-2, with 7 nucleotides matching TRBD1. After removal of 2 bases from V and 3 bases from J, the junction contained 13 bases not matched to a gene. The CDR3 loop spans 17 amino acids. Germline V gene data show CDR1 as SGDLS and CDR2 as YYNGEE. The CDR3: CASSVGETGNRYYGYTF. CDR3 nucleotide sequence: TGTGCCAGCAGCGTTGGCGAGACAGGGAATCGATACTATGGCTACACCTTC.

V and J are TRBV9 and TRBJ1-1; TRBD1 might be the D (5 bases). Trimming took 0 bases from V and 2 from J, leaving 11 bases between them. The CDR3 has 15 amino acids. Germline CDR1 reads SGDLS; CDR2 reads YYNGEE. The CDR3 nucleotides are TGTGCCAGCAGCGTAGGTGGCAGGACAAACACTGAAGCTTTCTTT. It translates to CASSVGGRTNTEAFF.

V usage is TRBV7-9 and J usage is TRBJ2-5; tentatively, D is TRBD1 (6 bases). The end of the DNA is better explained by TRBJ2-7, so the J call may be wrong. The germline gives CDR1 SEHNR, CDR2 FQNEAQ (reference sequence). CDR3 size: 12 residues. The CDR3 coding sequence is TGTGCCAGCAGCGATTACAGGGACGAGCAGTACTTC. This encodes CASSDYRDEQYF.

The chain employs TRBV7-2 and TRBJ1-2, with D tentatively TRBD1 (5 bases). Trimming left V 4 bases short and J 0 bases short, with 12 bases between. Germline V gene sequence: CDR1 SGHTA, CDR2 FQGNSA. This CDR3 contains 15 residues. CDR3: CASSWLPGTNYGYTF. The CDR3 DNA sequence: TGTGCCAGCAGCTGGTTGCCAGGGACTAACTATGGCTACACCTTC.

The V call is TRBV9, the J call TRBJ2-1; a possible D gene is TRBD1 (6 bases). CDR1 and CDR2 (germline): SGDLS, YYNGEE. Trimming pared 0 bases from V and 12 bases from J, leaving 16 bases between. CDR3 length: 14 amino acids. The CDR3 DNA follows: TGTGCCAGCAGCGTAGTACCAGGGGAAGGCGGGCAGTTCTTC. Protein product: CASSVVPGEGGQFF.

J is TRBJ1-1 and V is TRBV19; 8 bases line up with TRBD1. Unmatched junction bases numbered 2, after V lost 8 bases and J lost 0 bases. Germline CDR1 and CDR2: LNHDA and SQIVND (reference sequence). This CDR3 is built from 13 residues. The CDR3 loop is CASSGGLNTEAFF. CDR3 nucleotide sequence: TGTGCCAGTTCAGGGGGCTTGAACACTGAAGCTTTCTTT.